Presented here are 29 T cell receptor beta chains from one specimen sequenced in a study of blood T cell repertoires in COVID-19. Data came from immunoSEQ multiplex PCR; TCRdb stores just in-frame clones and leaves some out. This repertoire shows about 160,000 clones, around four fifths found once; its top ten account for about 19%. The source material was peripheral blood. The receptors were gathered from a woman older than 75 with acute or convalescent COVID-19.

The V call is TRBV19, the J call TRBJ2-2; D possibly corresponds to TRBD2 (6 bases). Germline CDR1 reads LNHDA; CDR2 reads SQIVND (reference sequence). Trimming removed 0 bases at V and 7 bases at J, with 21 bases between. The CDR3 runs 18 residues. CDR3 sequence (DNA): TGTGCCAGTAGTATAGATTTTTCCCCCCGTGACGGGGGCGGGGAGCTGTTTTTT. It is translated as CASSIDFSPRDGGGELFF.

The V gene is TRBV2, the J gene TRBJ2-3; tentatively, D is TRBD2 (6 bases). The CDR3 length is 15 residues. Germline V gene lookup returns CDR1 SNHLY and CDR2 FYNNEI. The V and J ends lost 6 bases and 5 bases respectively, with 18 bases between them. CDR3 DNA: TGTGCCAGCAGACCCGGGACTCAAGCTGGAGATACGCAGTATTTT. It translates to CASRPGTQAGDTQYF.

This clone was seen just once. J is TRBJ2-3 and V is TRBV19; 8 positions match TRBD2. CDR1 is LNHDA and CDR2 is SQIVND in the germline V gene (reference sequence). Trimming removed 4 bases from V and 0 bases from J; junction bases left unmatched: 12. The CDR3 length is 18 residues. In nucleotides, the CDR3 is TGTGCCAGTAGTAGTCCGGGACTAGGGGTCGGCAGCACAGATACGCAGTATTTT. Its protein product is CASSSPGLGVGSTDTQYF.

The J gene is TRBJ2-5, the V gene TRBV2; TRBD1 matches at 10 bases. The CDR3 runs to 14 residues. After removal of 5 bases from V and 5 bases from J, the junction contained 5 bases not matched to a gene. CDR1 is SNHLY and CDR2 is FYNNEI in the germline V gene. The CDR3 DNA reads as TGTGCCAGCAGTAAGGACAGGGGGAGGGAGACCCAGTACTTC. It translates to CASSKDRGRETQYF.

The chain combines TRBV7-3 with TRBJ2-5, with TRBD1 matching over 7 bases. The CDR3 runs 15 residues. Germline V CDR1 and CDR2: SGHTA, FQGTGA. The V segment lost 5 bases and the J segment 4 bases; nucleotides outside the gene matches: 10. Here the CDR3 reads CASSVTGYLGETQYF. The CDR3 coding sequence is TGTGCCAGCAGCGTGACAGGGTACCTGGGAGAGACCCAGTACTTC. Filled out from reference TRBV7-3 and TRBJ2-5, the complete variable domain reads GAGVSQTPSNKVTEKGKYVELRCDPISGHTALYWYRQSLGQGPEFLIYFQGTGAADDSGLPNDRFFAVRPEGSVSTLKIQRTERGDSAVYLCASSVTGYLGETQYFGPGTRLLVL.

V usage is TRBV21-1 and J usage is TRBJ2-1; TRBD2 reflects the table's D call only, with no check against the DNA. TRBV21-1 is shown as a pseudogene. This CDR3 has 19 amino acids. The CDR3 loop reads CASSSGTSGRAGRYNEQFF. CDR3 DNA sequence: TGTGCCAGCAGCAGTGGAACTAGCGGGAGGGCCGGACGCTACAATGAGCAGTTCTTC.

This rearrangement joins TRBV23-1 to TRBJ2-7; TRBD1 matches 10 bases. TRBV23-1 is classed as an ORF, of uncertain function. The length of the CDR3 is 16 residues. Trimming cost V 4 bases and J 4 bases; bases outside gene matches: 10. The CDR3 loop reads CASSRPGQGSWYEQYF. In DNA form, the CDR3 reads TGCGCCAGCAGTCGCCCGGGACAGGGGAGTTGGTACGAGCAGTACTTC.

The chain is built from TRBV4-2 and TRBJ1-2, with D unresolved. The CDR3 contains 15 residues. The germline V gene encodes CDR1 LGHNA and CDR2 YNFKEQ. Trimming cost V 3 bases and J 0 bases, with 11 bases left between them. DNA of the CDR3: TGTGCCAGCAGCCAGATAGACAAGACTAACTATGGCTACACCTTC. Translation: CASSQIDKTNYGYTF.

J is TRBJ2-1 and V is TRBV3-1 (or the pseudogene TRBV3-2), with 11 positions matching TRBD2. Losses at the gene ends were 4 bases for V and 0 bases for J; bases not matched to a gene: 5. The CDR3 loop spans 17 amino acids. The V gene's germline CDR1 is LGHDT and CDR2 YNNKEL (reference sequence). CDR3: CASSPRLAGYSYNEQFF. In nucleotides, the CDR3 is TGTGCCAGCAGCCCCCGACTAGCGGGATACTCCTACAATGAGCAGTTCTTC.

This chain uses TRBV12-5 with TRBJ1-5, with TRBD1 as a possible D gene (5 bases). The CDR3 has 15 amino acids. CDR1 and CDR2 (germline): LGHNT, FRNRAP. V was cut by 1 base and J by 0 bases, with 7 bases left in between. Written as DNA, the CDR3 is TGTGCTAGTGGTTTGGGACAGACTAGCAATCAGCCCCAGCATTTT. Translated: CASGLGQTSNQPQHF. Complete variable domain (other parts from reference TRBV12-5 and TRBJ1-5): DARVTQTPRHKVTEMGQEVTMRCQPILGHNTVFWYRQTMMQGLELLAYFRNRAPLDDSGMPKDRFSAEMPDATLATLKIQPSEPRDSAVYFCASGLGQTSNQPQHFGDGTRLSIL.

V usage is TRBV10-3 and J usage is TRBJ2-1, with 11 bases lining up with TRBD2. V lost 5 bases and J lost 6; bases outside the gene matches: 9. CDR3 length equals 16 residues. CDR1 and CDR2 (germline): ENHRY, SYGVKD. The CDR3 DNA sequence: TGTGCCATCAGTAGATCGCCCGGGACTAGCGGCAATGAGCAGTTCTTC. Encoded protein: CAISRSPGTSGNEQFF.

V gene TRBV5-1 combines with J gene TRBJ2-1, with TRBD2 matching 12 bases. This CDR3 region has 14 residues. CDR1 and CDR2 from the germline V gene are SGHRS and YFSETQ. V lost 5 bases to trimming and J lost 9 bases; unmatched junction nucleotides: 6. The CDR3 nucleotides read TGCGCCAGCAGTAGACTAGCGGGAGCGGGTGAGCAGTTCTTC. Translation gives CASSRLAGAGEQFF. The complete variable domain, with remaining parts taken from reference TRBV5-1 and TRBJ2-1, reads KAGVTQTPRYLIKTRGQQVTLSCSPISGHRSVSWYQQTPGQGLQFLFEYFSETQRNKGNFPGRFSGRQFSNSRSEMNVSTLELGDSALYLCASSRLAGAGEQFFGPGTRLTVL.

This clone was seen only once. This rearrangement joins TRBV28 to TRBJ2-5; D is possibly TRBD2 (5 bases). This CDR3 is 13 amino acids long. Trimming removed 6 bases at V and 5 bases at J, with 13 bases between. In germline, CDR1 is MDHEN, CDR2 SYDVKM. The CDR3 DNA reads TGTGCCAGCAGCGAGGCGCGGAGGGAGACCCAGTACTTC. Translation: CASSEARRETQYF.

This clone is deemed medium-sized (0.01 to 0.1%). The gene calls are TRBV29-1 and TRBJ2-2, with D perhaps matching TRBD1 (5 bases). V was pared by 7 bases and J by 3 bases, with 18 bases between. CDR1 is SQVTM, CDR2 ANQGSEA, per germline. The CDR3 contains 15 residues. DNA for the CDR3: TGCAGCGCCCGTGGGTTAGGGGCCGACACCGGGGAGCTGTTTTTT. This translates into CSARGLGADTGELFF.

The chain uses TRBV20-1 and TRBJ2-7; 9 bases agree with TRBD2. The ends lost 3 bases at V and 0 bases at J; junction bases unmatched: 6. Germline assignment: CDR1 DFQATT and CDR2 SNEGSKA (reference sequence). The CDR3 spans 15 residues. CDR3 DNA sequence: TGCAGTGCTAGTCCTAGCGGGGTTAGCTCCTACGAGCAGTACTTC. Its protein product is CSASPSGVSSYEQYF.

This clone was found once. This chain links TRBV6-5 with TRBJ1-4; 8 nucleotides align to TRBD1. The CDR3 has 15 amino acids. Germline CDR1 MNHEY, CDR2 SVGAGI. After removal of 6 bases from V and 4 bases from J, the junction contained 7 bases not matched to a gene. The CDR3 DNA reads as TGTGCCAGCAGCTACAGGGGGATCGGTAATGAAAAACTGTTTTTT. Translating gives CASSYRGIGNEKLFF.

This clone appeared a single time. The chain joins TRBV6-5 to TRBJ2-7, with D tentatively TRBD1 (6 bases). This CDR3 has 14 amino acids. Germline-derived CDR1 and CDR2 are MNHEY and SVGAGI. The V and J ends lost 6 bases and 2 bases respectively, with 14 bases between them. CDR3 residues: CASRSDRNPYEQYF. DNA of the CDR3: TGTGCCAGCAGATCTGACAGGAATCCCTACGAGCAGTACTTC.

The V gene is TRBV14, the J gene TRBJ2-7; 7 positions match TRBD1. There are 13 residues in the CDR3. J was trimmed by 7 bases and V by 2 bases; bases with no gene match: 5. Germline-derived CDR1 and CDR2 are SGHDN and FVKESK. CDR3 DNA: TGTGCCAGCAGCCAATACCCAGGGGGAGAGCAGTACTTC. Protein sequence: CASSQYPGGEQYF.

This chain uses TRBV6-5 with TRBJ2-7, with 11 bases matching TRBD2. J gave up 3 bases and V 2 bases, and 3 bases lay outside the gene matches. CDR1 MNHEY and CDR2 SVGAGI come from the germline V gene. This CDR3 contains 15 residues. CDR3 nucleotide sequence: TGTGCCAGCAGTTACGCGGGGACTAGCGGCTACGAGCAGTACTTC. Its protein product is CASSYAGTSGYEQYF.

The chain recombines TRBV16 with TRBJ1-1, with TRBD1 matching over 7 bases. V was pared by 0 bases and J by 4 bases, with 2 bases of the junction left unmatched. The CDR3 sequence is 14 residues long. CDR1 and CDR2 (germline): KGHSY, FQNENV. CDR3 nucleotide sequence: TGTGCCAGCAGCCAATCCGGACAGGCCACTGAAGCTTTCTTT. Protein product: CASSQSGQATEAFF.

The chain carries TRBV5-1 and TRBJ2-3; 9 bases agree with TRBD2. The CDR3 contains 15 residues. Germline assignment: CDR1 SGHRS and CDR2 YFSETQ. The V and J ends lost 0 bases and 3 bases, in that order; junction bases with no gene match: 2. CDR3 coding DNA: TGCGCCAGCAGCTTGGTGGGACTAGCAACAGATACGCAGTATTTT. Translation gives CASSLVGLATDTQYF.

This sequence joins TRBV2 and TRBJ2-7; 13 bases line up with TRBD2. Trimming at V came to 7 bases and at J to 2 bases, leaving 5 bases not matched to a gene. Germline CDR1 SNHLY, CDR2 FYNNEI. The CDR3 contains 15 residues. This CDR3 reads CASTGTSGITYEQYF. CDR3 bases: TGTGCCAGCACTGGGACTAGCGGGATCACCTACGAGCAGTACTTC.

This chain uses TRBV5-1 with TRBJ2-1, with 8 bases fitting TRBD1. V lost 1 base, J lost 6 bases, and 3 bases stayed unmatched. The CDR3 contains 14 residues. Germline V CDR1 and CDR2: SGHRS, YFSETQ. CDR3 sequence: CASSLTGGFNEQFF. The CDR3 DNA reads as TGCGCCAGCAGCTTGACAGGGGGATTCAATGAGCAGTTCTTC.

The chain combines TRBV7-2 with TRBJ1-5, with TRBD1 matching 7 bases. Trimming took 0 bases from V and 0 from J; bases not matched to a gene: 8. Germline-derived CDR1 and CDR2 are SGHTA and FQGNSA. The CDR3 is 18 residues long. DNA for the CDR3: TGTGCCAGCAGCTTAGCCGGGACAGCCGGTTATAGCAATCAGCCCCAGCATTTT. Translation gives CASSLAGTAGYSNQPQHF.

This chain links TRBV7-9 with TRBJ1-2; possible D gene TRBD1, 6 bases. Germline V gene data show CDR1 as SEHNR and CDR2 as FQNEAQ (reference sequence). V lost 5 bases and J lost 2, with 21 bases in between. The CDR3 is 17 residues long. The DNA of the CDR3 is TGTGCCAGCAGCCCTATCCTTATTGACAGGTTAAACTATGGCTACACCTTC. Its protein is CASSPILIDRLNYGYTF.

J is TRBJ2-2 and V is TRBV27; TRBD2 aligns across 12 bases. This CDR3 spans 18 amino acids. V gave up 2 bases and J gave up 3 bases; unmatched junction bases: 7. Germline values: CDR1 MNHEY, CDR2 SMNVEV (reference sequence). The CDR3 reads CASSLLLAGGPYTGELFF. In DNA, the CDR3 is TGTGCCAGCAGTTTACTGCTAGCGGGAGGGCCGTACACCGGGGAGCTGTTTTTT.

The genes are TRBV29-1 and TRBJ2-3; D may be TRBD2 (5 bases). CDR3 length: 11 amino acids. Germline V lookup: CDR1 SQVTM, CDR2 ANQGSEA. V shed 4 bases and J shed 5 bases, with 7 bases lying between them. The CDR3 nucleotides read TGCAGCGTTGGAGGGATAGATACGCAGTATTTT. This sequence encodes CSVGGIDTQYF.

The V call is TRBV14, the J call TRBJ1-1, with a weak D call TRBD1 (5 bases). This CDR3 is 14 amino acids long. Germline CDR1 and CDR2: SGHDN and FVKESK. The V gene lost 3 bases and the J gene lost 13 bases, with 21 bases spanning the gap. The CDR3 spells CASSHARVPGGIFF. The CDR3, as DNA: TGTGCCAGCAGCCATGCCCGGGTACCGGGGGGGATTTTCTTT.

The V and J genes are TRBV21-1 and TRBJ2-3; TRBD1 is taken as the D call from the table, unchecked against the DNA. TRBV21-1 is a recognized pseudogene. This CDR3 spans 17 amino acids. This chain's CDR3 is CASSKGVGSTSTDTQYF. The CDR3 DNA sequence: TGTGCCAGCAGCAAAGGTGTGGGCAGTACTAGCACAGATACGCAGTATTTT.